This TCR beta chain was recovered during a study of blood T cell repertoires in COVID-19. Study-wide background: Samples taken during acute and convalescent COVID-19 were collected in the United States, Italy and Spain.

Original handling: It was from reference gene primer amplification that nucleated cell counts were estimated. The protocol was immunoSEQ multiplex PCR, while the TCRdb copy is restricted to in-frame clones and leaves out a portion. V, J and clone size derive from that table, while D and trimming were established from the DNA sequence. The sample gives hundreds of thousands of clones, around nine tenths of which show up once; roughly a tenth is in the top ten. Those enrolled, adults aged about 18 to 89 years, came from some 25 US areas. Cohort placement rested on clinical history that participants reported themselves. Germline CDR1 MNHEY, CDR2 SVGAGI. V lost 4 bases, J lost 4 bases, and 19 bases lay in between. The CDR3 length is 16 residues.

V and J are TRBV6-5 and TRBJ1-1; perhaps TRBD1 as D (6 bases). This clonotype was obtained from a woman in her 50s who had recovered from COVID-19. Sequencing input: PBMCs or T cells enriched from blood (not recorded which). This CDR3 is CASSFGPGRGGTEAFF. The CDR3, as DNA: TGTGCCAGCAGTTTTGGTCCAGGGAGAGGGGGCACTGAAGCTTTCTTT.